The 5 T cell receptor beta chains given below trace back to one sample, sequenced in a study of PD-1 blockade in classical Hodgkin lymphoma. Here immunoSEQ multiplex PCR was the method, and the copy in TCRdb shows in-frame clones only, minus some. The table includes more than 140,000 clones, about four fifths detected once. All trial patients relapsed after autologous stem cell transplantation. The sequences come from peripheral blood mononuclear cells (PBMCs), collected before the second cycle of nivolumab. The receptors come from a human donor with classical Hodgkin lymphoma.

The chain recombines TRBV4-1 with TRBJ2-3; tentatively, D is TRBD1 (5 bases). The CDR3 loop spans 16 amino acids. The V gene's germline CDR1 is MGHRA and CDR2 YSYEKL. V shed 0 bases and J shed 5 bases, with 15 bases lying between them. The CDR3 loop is CASSQDLGRARDTQYF. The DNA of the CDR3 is TGCGCCAGCAGCCAAGATCTGGGCAGGGCCCGAGATACGCAGTATTTT.

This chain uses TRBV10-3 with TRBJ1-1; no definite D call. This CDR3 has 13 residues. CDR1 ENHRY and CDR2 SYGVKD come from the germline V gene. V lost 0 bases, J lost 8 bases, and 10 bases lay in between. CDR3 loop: CAISESSGSEAFF. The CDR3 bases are TGTGCCATCAGTGAGTCTTCGGGCTCCGAAGCTTTCTTT.

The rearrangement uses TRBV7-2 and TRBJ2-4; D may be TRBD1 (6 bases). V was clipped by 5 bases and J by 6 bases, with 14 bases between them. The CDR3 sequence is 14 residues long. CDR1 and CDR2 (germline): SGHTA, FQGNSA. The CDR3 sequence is CASSQTGYLNIQYF. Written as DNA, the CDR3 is TGTGCCAGCAGCCAGACAGGATACTTAAACATTCAGTACTTC.

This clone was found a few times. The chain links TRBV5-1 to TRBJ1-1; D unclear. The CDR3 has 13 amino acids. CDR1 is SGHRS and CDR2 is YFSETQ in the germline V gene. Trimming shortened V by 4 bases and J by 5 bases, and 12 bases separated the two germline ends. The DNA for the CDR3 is TGCGCCAGCAGCGAGCAGGATTCGACTGAAGCTTTCTTT. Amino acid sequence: CASSEQDSTEAFF.

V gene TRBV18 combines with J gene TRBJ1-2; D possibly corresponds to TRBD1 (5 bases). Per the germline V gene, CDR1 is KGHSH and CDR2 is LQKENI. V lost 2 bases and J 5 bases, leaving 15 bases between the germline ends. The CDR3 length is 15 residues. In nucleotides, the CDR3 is TGTGCCAGCTCACCAGGGGCTTTGGCGCAATATGGCTACACCTTC. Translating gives CASSPGALAQYGYTF.